The 21 T cell receptor beta chains in this list originate from one sample, sequenced in a study of T cells after yellow fever vaccination. TCRdb processed the 5' RACE reads anew with MiXCR; each CDR3 protein has one entry. Of 450,000 to 550,000 distinct CDR3 sequences detected, around a fifth appear once; the ten largest clones hold about 17%. The sequences come from PBMCs, collected approximately 22 days after the first yellow fever vaccination. All receptors come from a man aged 18 to 35 who received the YFV17D yellow fever vaccine.

This clonotype has more than one count but fewer than ten. V is TRBV5-1 and J is TRBJ2-7, with 7 bases fitting TRBD1. This CDR3 contains 12 residues. V shed 7 bases, J shed 2 bases, and the junction held 3 bases outside the gene matches. Per germline, CDR1 SGHRS and CDR2 YFSETQ. CDR3 sequence (DNA): TGCGCCAGCCAGGGGGTAACCTACGAGCAGTACTTC. Protein product: CASQGVTYEQYF.

The chain carries TRBV4-3 and TRBJ2-3; 8 bases fit TRBD2. From germline, CDR1 is LGHNA and CDR2 YSLEER. J gave up 3 bases and V 5 bases, and 7 bases lay outside the gene matches. CDR3 length: 15 amino acids. The CDR3 DNA reads TGCGCCAGCAGCAATAGGGAGCGGGGGACAGATACGCAGTATTTT. Its translation is CASSNRERGTDTQYF.

The table lists this clonotype with a few counts. The chain is built from TRBV10-3 and TRBJ2-2; D gene ambiguous. The CDR3 sequence is 15 residues long. Germline V gene sequence: CDR1 ENHRY, CDR2 SYGVKD. Trimming pared 7 bases from V and 0 bases from J, leaving 12 bases between. DNA of the CDR3: TGTGCCATCACCGCTTTTGGGTCGAACACCGGGGAGCTGTTTTTT. Protein product: CAITAFGSNTGELFF.

The rearrangement links TRBV11-2 to TRBJ2-7; 11 bases are shared with TRBD2. This CDR3 has 15 amino acids. Germline CDR1 is SGHAT and CDR2 is FQNNGV. Trimming cost V 5 bases and J 3 bases; bases outside gene matches: 6. CDR3 nucleotides: TGTGCCAGCAGCCCGGGACTAGCGGAATTCTACGAGCAGTACGTC. Protein product: CASSPGLAEFYEQYV.

This chain joins TRBV14 and TRBJ2-7; possible D gene TRBD2, 6 bases. The germline CDR1 and CDR2 sequences are SGHDN and FVKESK. V shed 7 bases and J shed 3 bases, with 13 bases lying between them. The CDR3 loop spans 13 amino acids. CDR3 sequence: CASNGDWGYEQYF. The CDR3 nucleotides read TGTGCCAGCAACGGGGACTGGGGCTACGAGCAGTACTTC.

V gene TRBV4-3 combines with J gene TRBJ1-4; the D is unclear. This CDR3 has 13 residues. Deletions cut 4 bases from V and 8 bases from J, with 11 bases between. Germline V CDR1 and CDR2: LGHNA, YSLEER. The CDR3 protein is CASSPRLGEKLFF. CDR3 in DNA: TGCGCCAGCAGCCCGAGGTTAGGCGAAAAACTGTTTTTT.

This clonotype was counted many times. This chain joins TRBV12-3 or TRBV12-4 and TRBJ2-1; D not resolved. The V end was cut by 5 bases, the J end by 8 bases, with 10 bases between. CDR3 length: 12 amino acids. The chain's CDR3 is CASSPRPDEQFF. The CDR3 bases are TGTGCCAGCAGTCCCCGCCCCGATGAGCAGTTCTTC.

A few counts support this clonotype. The gene calls are TRBV11-2 and TRBJ2-7; D is ambiguous. V was trimmed by 0 bases and J by 0 bases, leaving 15 bases between them. This CDR3 is built from 17 residues. Germline CDR1 is SGHAT and CDR2 is FQNNGV. CDR3: CASSLETEATLSYEQYF. CDR3 coding DNA: TGTGCCAGCAGCTTAGAAACCGAGGCTACCCTCTCCTACGAGCAGTACTTC.

This clonotype was observed a single time. The chain combines TRBV6-2 or TRBV6-3 with TRBJ1-5, with 7 bases that match TRBD1. The germline CDR1 and CDR2 sequences are MNHEY and SVGEGT. Trimming at V came to 6 bases and at J to 0 bases, leaving 5 bases not matched to a gene. This CDR3 spans 15 amino acids. The CDR3 coding sequence is TGTGCCAGCAGCCCTGACAGGGATAGCAATCAGCCCCAGCATTTT. Protein product: CASSPDRDSNQPQHF.

The chain couples TRBV28 to TRBJ1-2, with D possibly TRBD1 on 6 matching bases. Germline CDR1 is MDHEN and CDR2 is SYDVKM. The V and J ends lost 2 bases and 8 bases respectively, with 15 bases between them. CDR3 length: 14 residues. This chain's CDR3 is CASSLPGTNRGYTF. The CDR3 DNA sequence: TGTGCCAGCAGTTTACCCGGGACAAACCGAGGCTACACCTTC.

The J gene is TRBJ1-2, the V gene TRBV5-6; D unresolved. The V gene's germline CDR1 is SGHDT and CDR2 YYEEEE. V lost 0 bases, J lost 4 bases, and 13 bases lay in between. CDR3 length: 15 amino acids. DNA of the CDR3: TGTGCCAGCAGCTTGGACGGCTCAAGGGCCTATGGCTACACCTTC. It is translated as CASSLDGSRAYGYTF.

This clonotype was picked up a small number of times. This sequence joins TRBV13 and TRBJ1-1; the D is unclear. The ends were cut back, 5 bases at V and 0 bases at J, with 13 bases in the middle. The CDR3 covers 15 residues. Germline V gene lookup returns CDR1 PRHDT and CDR2 FYEKMQ (reference sequence). The CDR3 coding sequence is TGTGCCAGCAGCACCTGGACGGGCATGAACACTGAAGCTTTCTTT. The encoded protein is CASSTWTGMNTEAFF.

This chain joins TRBV28 and TRBJ2-5; 7 bases agree with TRBD1. The length of the CDR3 is 15 residues. CDR1 is MDHEN and CDR2 is SYDVKM in the germline V gene. V lost 6 bases, J lost 1 base, and 8 bases stayed unmatched. CDR3 protein: CASSPLKGAQETQYF. CDR3 DNA sequence: TGTGCCAGCAGCCCGCTGAAGGGGGCCCAAGAGACCCAGTACTTC.

The chain couples TRBV5-5 to TRBJ2-5, with TRBD1 identical over 10 bases. The CDR3 length is 15 residues. The germline gives CDR1 SGHKS, CDR2 YYEKEE (reference sequence). With V trimmed by 5 bases and J by 4 bases, 8 bases remained unmatched. CDR3 region: CASSLGGDRGETQYF. CDR3 nucleotide sequence: TGTGCCAGCAGTCTGGGGGGGGACAGGGGAGAGACCCAGTACTTC. Full variable domain (missing parts from reference TRBV5-5 and TRBJ2-5): DAGVTQSPTHLIKTRGQQVTLRCSPISGHKSVSWYQQVLGQGPQFIFQYYEKEERGRGNFPDRFSARQFPNYSSELNVNALLLGDSALYLCASSLGGDRGETQYFGPGTRLLVL.

This clonotype was detected only a few times. This rearrangement joins TRBV7-3 to TRBJ2-2, with 14 bases fitting TRBD2. V was clipped by 5 bases and J by 0 bases; unmatched bases: 5. The CDR3 totals 18 residues. CDR1 is SGHTA, CDR2 FQGTGA, per germline. CDR3 sequence: CASSLGLAGGPNTGELFF. The CDR3 DNA is TGTGCCAGCAGCCTAGGACTAGCGGGGGGTCCGAACACCGGGGAGCTGTTTTTT.

This clonotype was picked up a small number of times. The rearrangement links TRBV11-2 to TRBJ1-5; D unclear. Trimming shortened V by 5 bases and J by 0 bases, and 11 bases separated the two germline ends. The CDR3 consists of 15 residues. Germline-derived CDR1 and CDR2 are SGHAT and FQNNGV. CDR3 nucleotides: TGTGCCAGCAGCAGCGGGTCCCATAGCAATCAGCCCCAGCATTTT. Translated: CASSSGSHSNQPQHF.

The chain employs TRBV7-2 and TRBJ2-7; TRBD2 agrees at 7 bases. V shed 5 bases and J 2 bases; nucleotides not matched to a gene: 9. This CDR3 is built from 15 residues. Per germline, CDR1 SGHTA and CDR2 FQGNSA. CDR3 in amino acids: CASSLERGLTYEQYF. CDR3 DNA sequence: TGTGCCAGCAGCCTGGAGCGGGGACTAACCTACGAGCAGTACTTC.

A single count supports this clonotype. The rearrangement joins TRBV18 to TRBJ1-4; 7 nucleotides line up with TRBD1. Unmatched junction bases numbered 9, after V lost 6 bases and J lost 5 bases. The V gene's germline CDR1 is KGHSH and CDR2 LQKENI. The CDR3 is made up of 15 amino acids. CDR3 protein: CASSRSGGGNEKLFF. The DNA of the CDR3 is TGTGCCAGCTCGCGGAGTGGAGGGGGCAATGAAAAACTGTTTTTT.

The sample holds a few counts of this clonotype. The J gene is TRBJ2-7, the V gene TRBV18, with 7 nucleotides matching TRBD1. CDR1 and CDR2 from the germline V gene are KGHSH and LQKENI. After removal of 1 base from V and 4 bases from J, the junction contained 4 bases not matched to a gene. The length of the CDR3 is 14 residues. The CDR3 nucleotides are TGTGCCAGCTCACCACTGGGGGACAGATACGAGCAGTACGTC. Its protein product is CASSPLGDRYEQYV.

V gene TRBV13 combines with J gene TRBJ2-1; either TRBD1 or TRBD2 may fit D (5 bases each). Trimming left V 7 bases short and J 3 bases short, with 13 bases between. Per the germline V gene, CDR1 is PRHDT and CDR2 is FYEKMQ (reference sequence). The CDR3 is made up of 14 amino acids. CDR3 amino acids: CASIPGGHYNEQFF. The CDR3 DNA reads TGTGCCAGCATCCCTGGGGGTCACTACAATGAGCAGTTCTTC.

This rearrangement joins TRBV7-2 to TRBJ2-3; D is undetermined. The V and J ends lost 2 bases and 4 bases respectively, with 7 bases between them. The V gene's germline CDR1 is SGHTA and CDR2 FQGNSA. The CDR3 is made up of 13 amino acids. This CDR3 is CASSLMGPDTQYF. As DNA, the CDR3 is TGTGCCAGCAGCTTAATGGGCCCAGATACGCAGTATTTT.